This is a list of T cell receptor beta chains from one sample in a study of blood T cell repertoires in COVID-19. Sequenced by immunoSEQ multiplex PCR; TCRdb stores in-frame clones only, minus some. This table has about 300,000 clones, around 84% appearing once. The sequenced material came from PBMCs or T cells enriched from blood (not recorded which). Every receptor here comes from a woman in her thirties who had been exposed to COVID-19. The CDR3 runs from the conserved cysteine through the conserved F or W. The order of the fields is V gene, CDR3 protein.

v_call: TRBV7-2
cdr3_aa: CASSLGQGVGYGYTF

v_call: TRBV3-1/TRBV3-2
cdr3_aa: CASSQISYNEQFF

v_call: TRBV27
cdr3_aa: CASSLGTGKNYGYTF

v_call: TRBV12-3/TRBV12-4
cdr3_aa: CASSFPTPAFF

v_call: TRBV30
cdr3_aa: CAWSVPGGSGNTIYF

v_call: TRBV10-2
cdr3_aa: CASSEPAGLRSDNSPLHF

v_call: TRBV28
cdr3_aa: CASSWDRENEKLFF

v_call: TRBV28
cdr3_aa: CATLTRTGRNQPQHF

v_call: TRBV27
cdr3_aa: CASSFQPGLIDEQYF

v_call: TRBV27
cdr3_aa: CASSWTRKGGEKLFF

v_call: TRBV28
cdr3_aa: CASSLSGQNSGANVLTF

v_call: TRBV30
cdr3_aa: CAWDHAVSGNTIYF

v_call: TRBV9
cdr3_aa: CASSVTGVSPLHF

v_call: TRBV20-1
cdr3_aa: CSASPTRGIPYNEQFF

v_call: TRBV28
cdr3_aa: CASSFRGSTGYTF

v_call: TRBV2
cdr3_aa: CASSESPGGSNSPLHF

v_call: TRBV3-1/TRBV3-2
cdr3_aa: CASSQDWGAGALQETQYF

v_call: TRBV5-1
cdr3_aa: CASSLEAEETQYF

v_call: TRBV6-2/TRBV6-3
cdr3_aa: CASSYSPNTGELFF

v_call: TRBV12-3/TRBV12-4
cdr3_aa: CASAGQYTGELFF

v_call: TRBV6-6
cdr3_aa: CASSLRGAEAFF

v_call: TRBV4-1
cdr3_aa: CASSQKEGTEAFF

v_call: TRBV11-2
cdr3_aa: CASSLGPTGPSGNTIYF

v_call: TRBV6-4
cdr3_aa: CAPLAGDTEAFF

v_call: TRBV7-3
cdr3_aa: CASSWDRAQPQHF

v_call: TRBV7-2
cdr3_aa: CASSSDRDGNTIYF

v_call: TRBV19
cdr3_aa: CASSLGETQYF

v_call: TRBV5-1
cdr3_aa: CASSLAVRTGELFF

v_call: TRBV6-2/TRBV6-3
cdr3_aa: CASSYFGYEQYF

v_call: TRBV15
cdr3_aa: CATIQQTGANTIYF

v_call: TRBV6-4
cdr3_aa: CASSTSPGGDKNYGYTF

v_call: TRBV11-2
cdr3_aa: CASSLRFLGGRTDTQYF

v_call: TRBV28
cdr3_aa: CASSLGAGLYGYTF